This TCR beta chain was documented in a study of CXCR3-negative and CXCR3-positive naive CD8 T cells. General study points: Post-cryopreservation CXCR3 expression was partly diminished, and the bulk of assays employed fresh PBMCs. Diversity was high in both naive subsets and much lower in memory cells.

The TRB libraries of cDNA were built by UMI-labeled 5' RACE. TCRdb reprocessed the 5' RACE reads and keeps a single row for each CDR3 protein, giving no DNA. This repertoire includes about 38,000 distinct CDR3 sequences. To note about this clonotype: What it binds is unknown.

The CDR3 extends over 16 amino acids. Germline-derived CDR1 and CDR2 are LNHDA and SQIVND (reference sequence). V is TRBV19 and J is TRBJ2-1; absent DNA, TCRdb's TRBD1 call cannot be checked. The sequenced sample was memory CD8+ T cells from blood. This receptor was obtained from a human donor in good health. Some clones in this sample may be carry-over from other donors' samples. CDR3: CASSTGTPRAYNEQFF.